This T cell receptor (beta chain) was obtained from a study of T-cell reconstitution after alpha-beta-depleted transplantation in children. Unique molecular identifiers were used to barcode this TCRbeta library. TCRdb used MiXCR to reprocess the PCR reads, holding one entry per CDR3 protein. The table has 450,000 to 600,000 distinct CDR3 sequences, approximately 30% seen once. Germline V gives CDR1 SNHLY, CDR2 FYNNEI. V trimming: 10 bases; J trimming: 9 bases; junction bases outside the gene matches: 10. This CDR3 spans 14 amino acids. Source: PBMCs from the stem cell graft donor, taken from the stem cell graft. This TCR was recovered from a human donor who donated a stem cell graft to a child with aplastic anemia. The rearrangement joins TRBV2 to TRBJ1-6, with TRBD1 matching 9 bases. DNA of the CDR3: TGTGCCACTGAACCGGGACAGGGAGTTTCACCCCTCCACTTT. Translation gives CATEPGQGVSPLHF.